This T cell receptor (beta chain) stems from a study of T cells after yellow fever vaccination. Overall study context: Preparation of the low-cell-number fractions used SMART-Seq v4 Ultra Low Input.

From the 5' RACE reads, TCRdb called clonotypes with MiXCR, one entry per CDR3 protein. Here the sample spans about 300,000 distinct CDR3 sequences, around 6.8% being singletons. The CDR3 has 17 amino acids. The V segment lost 3 bases and the J segment 5 bases; nucleotides outside the gene matches: 13. Per the germline V gene, CDR1 is SGHNT and CDR2 is YYREEE (reference sequence). A few counts support this clonotype. The sequenced sample was PBMCs, obtained around 45 days after the first yellow fever vaccination. V gene TRBV5-4 combines with J gene TRBJ2-2, with 7 bases matching TRBD2. This TCR derives from a man between 18 and 35 years old who received the YFV17D yellow fever vaccine. In DNA form, the CDR3 reads TGTGCCAGCAGCTCTCCTGAGACTAGCCCCTCAACCGGGGAGCTGTTTTTT. Its protein is CASSSPETSPSTGELFF.